This T cell receptor (beta chain) originates from a study of shared clonotypes between healthy human individuals. Overall study results and limits: An effect of sequencing depth on clonotype sharing among donors was expected.

Points on this clone: The antigen is unknown. The same CDR3 arises from other DNA sequences in this sample as well.

Some 29,000 T cell genomes (approximately 0.2 ug DNA) went into each sorted-subset replicate. The assay was immunoSEQ multiplex PCR, and TCRdb's table has in-frame clones only and misses some. The sample yields roughly 2.1 million clones, about 92% seen once. Deletions cut 1 base from V and 7 bases from J, with 8 bases between. The CDR3 sequence is 12 residues long. From germline, CDR1 is MGHRA and CDR2 YSYEKL. Naive CD8 cells comprised CD45RO-negative, CCR7-positively selected cells, excluding terminally differentiated effector memory CD45RA+ cells. The V and J genes are TRBV4-1 and TRBJ2-7, with D perhaps TRBD2 (6 bases). This sequence was found in a young man in good health. Some clones in this sample may be carry-over from other donors' samples. The sequencing sample was made of naive CD8+ T cells from PBMCs. The CDR3 DNA follows: TGCGCCAGCAGCCAAGGACGGGGGGAGCAGTACTTC. Its translation: CASSQGRGEQYF.